This TCR beta chain was found in a study of blood T cell repertoires in COVID-19 (dated by TCRdb to about 2020). Regarding the research as a whole: Collaborator samples came from the United States, Italy and Spain and covered acute and convalescent phases of COVID-19. The repertoires were released in a freely available public database intended as a resource for research on the immune response to SARS-CoV-2. Where available, HLA class I and class II types were obtained from metadata supplied by the sample provider rather than from assay-based typing. The material from the prospective study consisted of cDNA or gDNA derived from T cells, B-cell-depleted T cells, or PBMCs. Sample metadata almost always included a de-identified subject ID, COVID-19 status, age in years and sex. Samples came from the ongoing ImmuneRACE study (first 160 participants) plus 1,254 subjects from 6 global collaborators. Subjects who had been exposed to COVID-19, were actively infected with it, or had recovered from it provided the deeply sampled blood TCRbeta repertoires that made up the dataset. Study-level results and caveats: The quantity of clinical and demographic metadata differed by source and by participant and was supplied without curation.

In the prospective study, participants were 18 to 89 years old, resided in approximately 25 geographic areas of the United States, and were enrolled through a virtual design. In the prospective study, participants were assigned to cohorts based on the clinical history participants reported in a screening survey and a study questionnaire. Recovered participants in ImmuneRACE Cohort 3 were defined as having two consecutive negative NP/OP PCR tests, clearance from a healthcare professional, or resolution of symptoms. Mobile phlebotomists in the prospective study collected whole blood, serum and a nasopharyngeal or oropharyngeal swab from every participant. Prospective study participants could optionally give additional blood draws and questionnaires over an approximately 2-month period. Blood samples from the prospective study were shipped frozen or at room temperature prior to DNA extraction. A note on this clone: This receptor's antigen is unknown. No per-base quality is available; no much larger clone lies one base away.

Compared with germline, V lacks 5 bases and J lacks 1 base; bases without a gene match: 5. The germline V gene supplies CDR1 SGHVS and CDR2 FNYEAQ. The CDR3 contains 14 residues, cysteine and phenylalanine counted. The retained sequence is limited to the CDR3, 42 bases, with the frame set at the first base. TCRbeta CDR3 regions were amplified from genomic DNA by means of the immunoSEQ Assay, a bias-controlled multiplex PCR. From the authors' description of their analysis: Nucleated cell counts per sample were estimated from amplification of reference gene primers within the assay. To quantify the absolute abundance of each unique TCRbeta CDR3 rearrangement, sequence reads were collapsed and filtered. For each sample, productive Simpson clonality was calculated as the square root of Simpson's diversity index across productive rearrangements. Sourced from immuneACCESS, this table was stored by TCRdb with only in-frame sequences that have V and J called. A share of the clones is absent; for the studies checked, an unresolved V gene accounts for under half, and the remainder has no known explanation. V and J calls and clone size come straight from that table; D and trimming were deduced from the DNA. The sample contains 100,000 to 150,000 clones, less than 90% of them found a single time. Around 2.3% of the sample rests with the top ten.

The sequenced sample consisted of PBMCs or T cells enriched from blood (not recorded which). The rearranged segments are TRBV7-6 and TRBJ2-7, and 7 junctional nucleotides match TRBD1. The clonotype originates from a woman aged 50 to 60 who had recovered from COVID-19. The CDR3 has the sequence CASSHRDSSYEQYF. The nucleotide sequence is given as TGTGCCAGCAGCCATCGGGACAGTTCCTACGAGCAGTACTTC.